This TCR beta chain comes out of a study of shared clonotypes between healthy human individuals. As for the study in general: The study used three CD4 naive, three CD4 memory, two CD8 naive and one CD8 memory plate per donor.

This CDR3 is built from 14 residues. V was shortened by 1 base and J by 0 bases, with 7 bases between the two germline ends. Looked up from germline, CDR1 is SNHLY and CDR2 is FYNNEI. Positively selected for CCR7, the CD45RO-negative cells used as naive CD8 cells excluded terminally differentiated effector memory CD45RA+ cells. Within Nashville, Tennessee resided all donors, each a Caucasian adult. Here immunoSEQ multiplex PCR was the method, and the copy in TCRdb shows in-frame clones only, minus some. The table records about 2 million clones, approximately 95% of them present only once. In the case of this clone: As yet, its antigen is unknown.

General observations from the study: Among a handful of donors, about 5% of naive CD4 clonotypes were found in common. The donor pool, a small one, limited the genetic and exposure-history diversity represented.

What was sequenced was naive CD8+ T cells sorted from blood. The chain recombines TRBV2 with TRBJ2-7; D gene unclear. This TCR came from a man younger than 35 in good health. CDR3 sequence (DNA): TGTGCCAGCAGTGAAGACAGCAGCTCCTACGAGCAGTACTTC. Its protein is CASSEDSSSYEQYF.